This entry is about one TCR beta chain. The antigen is undetermined. The data were taken from a study of response to subunit inactivated influenza vaccine. The study's findings and limits: Each seasonal influenza vaccination, the authors suggested, recruits few new T cells.

V shed 5 bases and J shed 6 bases, with 5 bases lying between them. The CDR3 is 12 residues long. CDR1 is MNHEY and CDR2 is SVGEGT in the germline V gene. TCRdb re-called the RT-PCR reads through MiXCR, storing one row per CDR3 protein. Of more than 200,000 distinct CDR3 sequences in the sample, more than 9% were seen once. The receptor comes from a man in his forties or fifties who received an inactivated influenza vaccine. The V and J genes are TRBV6-2 or TRBV6-3 and TRBJ2-6; D remains unclear. The source was non-naive T cells sorted from PBMCs, collected 14 to 15 days before vaccination. The CDR3 DNA follows: TGTGCCAGCAGTCTACAGGCCAACGTCCTGACTTTC. This codes for CASSLQANVLTF.